These T cell receptor beta chains were read from a single sample in a study of cytomegalovirus exposure and HLA in healthy donors. The table came from immunoSEQ multiplex PCR; TCRdb's copy has only in-frame clones and leaves some out. Of under 200,000 clones in the sample, just under 80% were seen once. Material: PBMCs. The receptors derive from a woman aged 40 to 50 in good health and CMV-seropositive. CDR3s include the opening cysteine and the closing phenylalanine or tryptophan. The order of the fields is D gene, clone size, V gene, J gene, CDR3 protein, CDR3 DNA. D genes are given only for firm matches. Some rows have no size entry. The others give once, few or many, or a class for an expanded clone.

D gene: TRBD1; clone size: NA; V gene: TRBV30; J gene: TRBJ1-1; CDR3 protein: CAWTGGWGTEAFF; CDR3 DNA: TGTGCCTGGACAGGGGGCTGGGGCACTGAAGCTTTCTTT
D gene: TRBD1; clone size: few; V gene: TRBV20-1; J gene: TRBJ1-1; CDR3 protein: CSASDRGEAFF; CDR3 DNA: TGCAGTGCTAGTGACAGGGGTGAAGCTTTCTTT
D gene: NA; clone size: NA; V gene: TRBV29-1; J gene: TRBJ2-7; CDR3 protein: CSVQQDLAYEQYF; CDR3 DNA: TGCAGCGTTCAACAGGATTTAGCCTACGAGCAGTACTTC
D gene: NA; clone size: NA; V gene: TRBV2; J gene: TRBJ2-3; CDR3 protein: CASSVNRLATGPDSDTQYF; CDR3 DNA: TGTGCCAGCAGTGTTAACCGTCTAGCAACTGGCCCAGACTCAGATACGCAGTATTTT
D gene: NA; clone size: once; V gene: TRBV19; J gene: TRBJ1-3; CDR3 protein: CASSISQSSGNTIYF; CDR3 DNA: TGTGCCAGTAGTATATCACAAAGCTCTGGAAACACCATATATTTT
D gene: NA; clone size: NA; V gene: TRBV19; J gene: TRBJ1-3; CDR3 protein: CASSITGPGNTIYF; CDR3 DNA: TGTGCCAGTAGTATAACAGGTCCTGGAAACACCATATATTTT
D gene: NA; clone size: NA; V gene: TRBV29-1; J gene: TRBJ1-1; CDR3 protein: CSVDRARGEAFF; CDR3 DNA: TGCAGCGTTGATCGGGCACGGGGTGAAGCTTTCTTT
D gene: TRBD1; clone size: NA; V gene: TRBV25-1; J gene: TRBJ1-1; CDR3 protein: CASSATGTGIGDTEAFF; CDR3 DNA: TGTGCCAGCAGTGCCACCGGGACAGGGATTGGTGACACTGAAGCTTTCTTT
D gene: NA; clone size: few; V gene: TRBV7-2; J gene: TRBJ2-6; CDR3 protein: CASSLVGKTGANVLTF; CDR3 DNA: TGTGCCAGCAGCTTAGTCGGGAAAACTGGGGCCAACGTCCTGACTTTC
D gene: NA; clone size: NA; V gene: TRBV7-8; J gene: TRBJ1-1; CDR3 protein: CASSLPPGVQNTEAFF; CDR3 DNA: TGTGCCAGCAGCTTACCCCCAGGGGTCCAGAACACTGAAGCTTTCTTT
D gene: TRBD1; clone size: NA; V gene: TRBV2; J gene: TRBJ2-5; CDR3 protein: CASSMDRSQETQYF; CDR3 DNA: TGTGCCAGCAGTATGGACAGGAGTCAAGAGACCCAGTACTTC
D gene: TRBD1; clone size: few; V gene: TRBV11-2; J gene: TRBJ2-6; CDR3 protein: CASSLIGQGSSGANVLTF; CDR3 DNA: TGTGCCAGCAGCTTAATCGGACAGGGGTCCTCTGGGGCCAACGTCCTGACTTTC
D gene: NA; clone size: NA; V gene: TRBV18; J gene: TRBJ1-1; CDR3 protein: CASSPRQTAAFF; CDR3 DNA: TGTGCCAGCTCACCCCGTCAGACAGCGGCTTTCTTT
D gene: NA; clone size: NA; V gene: TRBV19; J gene: TRBJ1-5; CDR3 protein: CASSIGRPGSNQPQHF; CDR3 DNA: TGTGCCAGTAGTATTGGTAGGCCCGGGAGCAATCAGCCCCAGCATTTT
D gene: NA; clone size: once; V gene: TRBV6-5; J gene: TRBJ1-1; CDR3 protein: CASSWRGPNTEAFF; CDR3 DNA: TGTGCCAGCAGTTGGAGAGGCCCGAACACTGAAGCTTTCTTT
D gene: NA; clone size: NA; V gene: TRBV5-1; J gene: TRBJ2-5; CDR3 protein: CASSIRLEEETQYF; CDR3 DNA: TGCGCCAGCAGCATCAGACTGGAAGAAGAGACCCAGTACTTC
D gene: TRBD1; clone size: NA; V gene: TRBV5-1; J gene: TRBJ2-5; CDR3 protein: CASSRRQGEQETQYF; CDR3 DNA: TGCGCCAGCAGCCGTAGACAGGGGGAACAAGAGACCCAGTACTTC
D gene: TRBD1; clone size: NA; V gene: TRBV6-6; J gene: TRBJ1-6; CDR3 protein: CASSYSRDRVNSPLHF; CDR3 DNA: TGTGCCAGCAGTTATTCCCGGGACAGAGTTAATTCACCCCTCCACTTT
D gene: TRBD2; clone size: NA; V gene: TRBV7-2; J gene: TRBJ2-5; CDR3 protein: CASTISGQPTQYF; CDR3 DNA: TGTGCCAGCACCATTAGCGGGCAACCAACCCAGTACTTC
D gene: TRBD2; clone size: NA; V gene: TRBV7-9; J gene: TRBJ2-2; CDR3 protein: CASRASGEAGELFF; CDR3 DNA: TGTGCCAGCAGGGCGAGCGGGGAGGCCGGGGAGCTGTTTTTT
D gene: NA; clone size: NA; V gene: TRBV28; J gene: TRBJ1-3; CDR3 protein: CASSRTGTGNTIYF; CDR3 DNA: TGTGCCAGCAGTCGAACAGGGACTGGAAACACCATATATTTT
D gene: NA; clone size: NA; V gene: TRBV7-8; J gene: TRBJ1-1; CDR3 protein: CASSSWGGTEAFF; CDR3 DNA: TGTGCCAGCAGCTCGTGGGGGGGCACTGAAGCTTTCTTT
D gene: NA; clone size: NA; V gene: TRBV2; J gene: TRBJ2-4; CDR3 protein: CASTRADTLAKNSQYF; CDR3 DNA: TGTGCCAGCACCAGAGCTGACACCCTAGCCAAAAACAGTCAGTACTTC
D gene: TRBD1; clone size: NA; V gene: TRBV25-1; J gene: TRBJ1-6; CDR3 protein: CASKTGTGNSPLHF; CDR3 DNA: TGTGCCAGCAAGACCGGGACAGGGAATTCACCCCTCCACTTT
D gene: NA; clone size: NA; V gene: TRBV6-4; J gene: TRBJ2-6; CDR3 protein: CASSESAGANGLTF; CDR3 DNA: TGTGCCAGCAGTGAATCCGCTGGGGCCAACGGCCTGACTTTC
D gene: NA; clone size: NA; V gene: TRBV2; J gene: TRBJ2-1; CDR3 protein: CASSATGGNEQFF; CDR3 DNA: TGTGCCAGCAGTGCGACCGGGGGCAATGAGCAGTTCTTC